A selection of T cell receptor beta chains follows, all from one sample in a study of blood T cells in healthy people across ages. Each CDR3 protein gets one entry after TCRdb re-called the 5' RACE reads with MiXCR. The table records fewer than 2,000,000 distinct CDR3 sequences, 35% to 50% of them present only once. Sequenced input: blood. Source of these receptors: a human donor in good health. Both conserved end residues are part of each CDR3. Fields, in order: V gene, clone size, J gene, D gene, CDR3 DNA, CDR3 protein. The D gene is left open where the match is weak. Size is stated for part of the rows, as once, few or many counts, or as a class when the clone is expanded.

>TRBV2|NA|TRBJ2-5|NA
TGTGCCAGCAGTGATTCTGCGCGGGCGTACCAAGAGACCCAGTACTTC
CASSDSARAYQETQYF
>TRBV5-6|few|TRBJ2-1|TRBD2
TGTGCCAGCAGCTCGACTAGCTATGGGTTCGGTGAGCAGTTCTTC
CASSSTSYGFGEQFF
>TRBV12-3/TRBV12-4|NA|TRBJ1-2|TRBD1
TGTGCCAGCAGTTTAGAGGCAGGGGGCTTCTATGGCTACACCTTC
CASSLEAGGFYGYTF
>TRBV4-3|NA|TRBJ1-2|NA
TGCGCCAGCAGCCAAGAGAGGTCGGGTCGTGGCTACACCTTC
CASSQERSGRGYTF
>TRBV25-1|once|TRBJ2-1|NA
TGTGCCAGCAGTGAACGACGGAGCTCCTACTATGAGCAGTTCTTC
CASSERRSSYYEQFF
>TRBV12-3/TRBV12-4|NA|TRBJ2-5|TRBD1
TGTGCCAGCAGTTTAAGACAGGGCTCAGAGACCCAGTACTTC
CASSLRQGSETQYF
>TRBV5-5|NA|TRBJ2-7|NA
TGTGCCAGCAGCACCCAGGGACGCCCCTACGAGCAGTACTTC
CASSTQGRPYEQYF
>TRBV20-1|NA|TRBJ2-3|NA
TGCAGTGCCGCCATCGACCGTTACGATACGCAGTATTTT
CSAAIDRYDTQYF
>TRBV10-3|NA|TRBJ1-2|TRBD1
TGTGCCATCAGCCAGGACAGGGAATATGGCTACACCTTC
CAISQDREYGYTF
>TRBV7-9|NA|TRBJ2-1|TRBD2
TGTGCCAGCAAACTTGCGGGGGATGAGCAGTTCTTC
CASKLAGDEQFF
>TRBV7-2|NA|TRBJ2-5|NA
TGTGCCAGCAGCGCCGGTCGGGCCCCAGAGACCCAGTACTTC
CASSAGRAPETQYF
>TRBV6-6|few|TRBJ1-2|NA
TGTGCCAGCAGTCTCAGGGACCTTCCCTATGGCTACACCTTC
CASSLRDLPYGYTF
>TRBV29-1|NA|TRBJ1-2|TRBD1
TGCAGCTCAGAGGGGGCCGGCTATGGCTACACCTTC
CSSEGAGYGYTF
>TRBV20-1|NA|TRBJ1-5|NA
TGCAGTGCTAGAGATGACAGGTTGGGCGGGCAGCCCCAGCATTTT
CSARDDRLGGQPQHF
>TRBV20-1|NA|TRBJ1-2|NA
TGCAGTGCTAGAGGGGAAGGGGATGGCTACACCTTC
CSARGEGDGYTF
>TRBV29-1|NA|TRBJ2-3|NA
TGCAGCGTTGGGGGCTCCCAGAGGTACACAGATACGCAGTATTTT
CSVGGSQRYTDTQYF
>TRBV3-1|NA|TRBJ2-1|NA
TGTGCCAGCAGCCCAGACAGCAGGTCCCTTTACAATGAGCAGTTCTTC
CASSPDSRSLYNEQFF
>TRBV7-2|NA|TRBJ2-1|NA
TGTGCCAGCAGCTTAGACGGGATGCACAATGAGCAGTTCTTC
CASSLDGMHNEQFF
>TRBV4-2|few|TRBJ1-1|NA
TGTGCCAGCAGCCAGGGGGACGGGGTAACTGAAGCTTTCTTT
CASSQGDGVTEAFF
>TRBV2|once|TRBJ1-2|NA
TGTGCCAGCAGTTGGTCCGCGGTAGGGGCTATTGGTGGCTACACCTTC
CASSWSAVGAIGGYTF
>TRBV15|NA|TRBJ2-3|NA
TGTGCCACCAGCAGTAATCCTGTCCCCACAGATACGCAGTATTTT
CATSSNPVPTDTQYF
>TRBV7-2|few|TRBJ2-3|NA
TGTGCCAGCAGCTCCGCCATAGGGGGAAGCACAGATACGCAGTATTTT
CASSSAIGGSTDTQYF
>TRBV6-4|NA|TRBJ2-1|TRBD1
TGTGCCAGCAGTGTGGACAGGGGGAATATCAATGAGCAGTTCTTC
CASSVDRGNINEQFF
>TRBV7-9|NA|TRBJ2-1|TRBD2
TGTGCCAGCAGTTTTCCGACTAGCGGGGTTTACAATGAGCAGTTCTTC
CASSFPTSGVYNEQFF
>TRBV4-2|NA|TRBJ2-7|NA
TGTGCCAGCAGCCAAGAGGTCTCAGCGACCGAGCAGTACTTC
CASSQEVSATEQYF
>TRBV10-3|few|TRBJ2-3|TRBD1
TGTGCCATCAGTGCGGGACAGGGTCCAGATACGCAGTATTTT
CAISAGQGPDTQYF
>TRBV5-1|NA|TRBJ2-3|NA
TGCGCCAGCAGCTTGCTTTTAGAAACAGATACGCAGTATTTT
CASSLLLETDTQYF
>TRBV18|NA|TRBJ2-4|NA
TGTGCCAGCTCACTCGGACAGCACACTACTATTCGCAGTGAAGCGTACTTC
CASSLGQHTTIRSEAYF
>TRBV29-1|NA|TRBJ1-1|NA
TGCACCCTCTACCGCCCCGGGGGGCTCGCCGCAGCTTTCTTT
CTLYRPGGLAAAFF
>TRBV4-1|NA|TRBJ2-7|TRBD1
TGCGCCAGCAGCCCCCTGGACAGGGACCCCTACGAGCAGTACTTC
CASSPLDRDPYEQYF
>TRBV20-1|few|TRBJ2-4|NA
TGCAGTGCTTCCCAGGGGATTACCAAAAACATTCAGTACTTC
CSASQGITKNIQYF
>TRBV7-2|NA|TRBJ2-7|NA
TGTGCCAGCAGCTTAGTTGCCGGGACAACCCCAGAGCAGTACTTC
CASSLVAGTTPEQYF
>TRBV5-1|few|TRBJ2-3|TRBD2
TGCGCCAGCAGCCAAGGGACTAGGGGCACAGATACGCAGTATTTT
CASSQGTRGTDTQYF
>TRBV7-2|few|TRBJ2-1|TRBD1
TGTGCCAGCAGAACTCAGGGACAGGGGGCACAGGAGCAGTTCTTC
CASRTQGQGAQEQFF
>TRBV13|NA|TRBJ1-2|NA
TGTGCCAGCAGCTTAGGCTGGGGGCACTATGGCTACACCTTC
CASSLGWGHYGYTF
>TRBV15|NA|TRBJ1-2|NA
TGTGCCACCAGCAGAGATCGGGGTTTCTATGGCTACACCTTC
CATSRDRGFYGYTF
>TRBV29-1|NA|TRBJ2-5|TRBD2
TGCAGCGTTGAAGATCACTGGACGGGAGGGGTTGAGACCCAGTACTTC
CSVEDHWTGGVETQYF
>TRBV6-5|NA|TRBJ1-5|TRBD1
TGTGCCAGCAGACCCTATCAGGGGGATAATCAGCCCCAGCATTTT
CASRPYQGDNQPQHF
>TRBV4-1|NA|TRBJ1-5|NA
TGCGCCAGCAGCTTAATCAGGGTGATTCAGCCCCAGCATTTT
CASSLIRVIQPQHF
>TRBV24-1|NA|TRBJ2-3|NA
TGTGCCACCAGTGACGACTACCGAGATACGCAGTATTTT
CATSDDYRDTQYF
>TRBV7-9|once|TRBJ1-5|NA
TGTGCCAGCAGCGCGTCTCATAGCAATCAGCCCCAGCATTTT
CASSASHSNQPQHF
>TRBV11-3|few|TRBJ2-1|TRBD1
TGTGCCAGCACCTCAGGGACAGACAATGAGCAGTTCTTC
CASTSGTDNEQFF
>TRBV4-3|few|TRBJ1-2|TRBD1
TGCGCCAGCAGCCAAGGGGACAGGGGAAACTATGGCTACACCTTC
CASSQGDRGNYGYTF
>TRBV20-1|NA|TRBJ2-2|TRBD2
TGCAGTGCTAGAGATCCTAGCGGGGGAGACACCGGGGAGCTGTTTTTT
CSARDPSGGDTGELFF
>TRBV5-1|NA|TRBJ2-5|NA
TGCGCCAGCAGGCACAACAGGGTGGAGGAGACCCAGTACTTC
CASRHNRVEETQYF
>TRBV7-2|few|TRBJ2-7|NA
TGTGCCAGCAGCAAACAGGGTGGGGAATACGAGCAGTACTTC
CASSKQGGEYEQYF
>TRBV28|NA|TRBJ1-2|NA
TGTGCCAGCAGTTACCAGATAATCTATGGCTACACCTTC
CASSYQIIYGYTF
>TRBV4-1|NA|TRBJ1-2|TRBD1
TGCGCCAGCAGCCAAGTCGATACAGGGGCGGATGGCCACACCTTC
CASSQVDTGADGHTF
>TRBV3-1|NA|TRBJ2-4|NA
TGTGCCAGCAGCCAGGGACTCAACCAGTACTTC
CASSQGLNQYF
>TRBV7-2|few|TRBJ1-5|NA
TGTGCCAGCAGCTTAGCGGGAGGAGGGTTGGGTCAGCCCCAGCATTTT
CASSLAGGGLGQPQHF
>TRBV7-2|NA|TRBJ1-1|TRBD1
TGTGCCAGCAGCCTTCGACAGGGGGCGGAGGGGAACACTGAAGCTTTCTTT
CASSLRQGAEGNTEAFF
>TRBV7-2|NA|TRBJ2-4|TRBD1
TGTGCCAGCAGCTCGACAGGGACAAACATTCAGTACTTC
CASSSTGTNIQYF
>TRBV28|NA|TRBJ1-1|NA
TGTGCCAGCAGTCATGGTGGGGGAATGAACACTGAAGCTTTCTTT
CASSHGGGMNTEAFF